This T cell receptor beta chain was sequenced for a study of early T cells in non-severe SARS-CoV-2 infection. About the study: Sequencing of bulk RNA from unsorted whole blood was done, without chain pairing.

This clonotype was detected only a few times. Trimming cost V 6 bases and J 2 bases, with 13 bases left between them. The CDR3 consists of 14 residues. From germline, CDR1 is MNHEY and CDR2 SVGEGT. TCRdb itself ran the 5' RACE reads through MiXCR, one entry per CDR3 protein. Among about 44,000 distinct CDR3 sequences listed, over 5% were seen once. The chain links TRBV6-2 or TRBV6-3 to TRBJ2-5, with D perhaps TRBD2 (6 bases). Sequencing was done on a sample of whole blood. This TCR derives from an adult who was a healthcare worker with PCR-confirmed SARS-CoV-2 infection or an uninfected control (not recorded which). The CDR3, as DNA: TGTGCCAGCAGCTTCGCGGGGCGGCAAGAGACCCAGTACTTC. Translation: CASSFAGRQETQYF.